The clone carrying this TCR beta chain was seen a few times. Its antigen remains unidentified. These data belong to a study of T cell repertoires in cytomegalovirus infection. In the study overall: HLA-C-restricted CMV epitopes, recently identified, and well-studied HLA-B-restricted ones were used by the study. Indicated by public TCR beta signatures were CMV infection and matching HLA type.

TCRdb re-analysed the reads in MiXCR, keeping a single row per CDR3 protein. The table shows around 770,000 distinct CDR3 sequences, with roughly 29% occurring only once. V was cut by 0 bases and J by 4 bases, with 10 bases left in between. From germline, CDR1 is LGHDT and CDR2 YNNKEL (reference sequence). The CDR3 runs to 15 residues. Notes on the study in general: The study found HLA-C-restricted CMV-specific TCR beta clonotypes dominating the ex vivo response.

The TCR sequence derives from a human donor in good health (CMV status not recorded). Some clones in this sample may be carry-over from other donors' samples. This material consisted of cultured CD8+ T cells from PBMCs, taken from culture after CMV antigen stimulation. This chain connects TRBV3-1 to TRBJ1-3, with a tentative D call TRBD1 (5 bases). Written as DNA, the CDR3 is TGTGCCAGCAGCCAAGATGTAACAGGCGGAAACACCATATATTTT. It specifies CASSQDVTGGNTIYF.